This TCR beta chain was recovered during a study of T cells expressing NK-cell markers. The CDR3 is made up of 15 amino acids. CDR1 and CDR2 (germline): SGHRS, YFSETQ. TCRdb reprocessed the 5' RACE reads, keeping one entry per CDR3 protein, no DNA. The sample has roughly 430,000 distinct CDR3 sequences. The sample comprised blood T cells: a sorted CD56 or NKG2C T cell subset, CD4+ or CD8+ T cells, or bulk PBMC T cells (not recorded which). The V and J genes are TRBV5-1 and TRBJ2-5; TCRdb returns TRBD1, unconfirmable since there is no DNA. This receptor was taken from a woman between 18 and 70 years old in good health. CDR3 protein: CASSLTGRQQETQYF.